This T cell receptor (beta chain) stems from a study of patients and donors after allogeneic stem cell transplantation. The germline CDR1 and CDR2 sequences are LGHNA and YSLEER. The ends were cut back, 5 bases at V and 5 bases at J, with 15 bases in the middle. The CDR3 extends over 14 amino acids. MiXCR, applied by TCRdb to the RT-PCR reads, yields one record per CDR3 protein. The table records over a thousand distinct CDR3 sequences, roughly two fifths of them present only once. The chain is built from TRBV4-3 and TRBJ1-1, with D maybe TRBD1 (5 bases). The sample consisted of blood, either unsorted or a sorted T cell fraction (not recorded which). The TCR sequence derives from a human donor who was either an allogeneic HSCT recipient or a stem cell or donor lymphocyte infusion donor (not recorded which). It is not recorded whose cells these are; they may come from a transplant donor. The chain's CDR3 is CASSTRQCDTEAFF. In nucleotides, the CDR3 is TGCGCCAGCAGCACCCGACAGTGCGATACTGAAGCTTTCTTT.